This TCR beta chain was sequenced during a study of PD-1 blockade in mismatch repair-deficient tumors (dated by TCRdb to between 2016 and 2019). In terms of the full investigation: Between September 2013 and September 2016, fewer than 90 consecutive patients with about 11 mismatch repair-deficient cancer types, all previously treated and progressing, were enrolled in the trial. Tumor-associated T cell clones in the peripheral blood of patients responding to PD-1 blockade were tracked using deep sequencing of TCR CDR3 regions. Results and caveats for the whole study, not just this receptor: Clonal expansion was elicited by three of seven peptides, and over a hundred unique blood TCRs were yielded, about seven of which were also found in tumor; all positive peptides were derived from frameshift mutations. Tumor-resident clones, often undetectable in blood before treatment, expanded rapidly after pembrolizumab and then contracted, generally before radiologic responses.

The sample's time point, from its label and the paper: roughly 11-day in vitro stimulation with candidate mutation-associated neoantigen peptide 1. For every enrolled patient, mismatch repair deficiency was confirmed by either polymerase chain reaction or immunohistochemistry. TCR sequencing was carried out for three patients who responded to pembrolizumab therapy. Each of roughly 7 ELISpot-reactive candidate neoantigen peptides was used in a roughly 10-day in vitro stimulation prior to TCR sequencing. As the baseline for calculating clone fold-changes, a control culture with no peptide was run in an identical way. The phase II trial prospectively tested pembrolizumab PD-1 blockade in advanced mismatch repair-deficient cancers regardless of tissue of origin. As concerns this clone: Which antigen it targets is not known. No qualities accompany the bases; no much larger clone lies one base away.

For CDR1 and CDR2, the germline V gene (reference sequence) lists MNHEY and SMNVEV. V is clipped by 2 bases and J by 7 bases, and the sequence between their germline boundaries is 18 bases long. Reading from cysteine to phenylalanine, the CDR3 counts 16 amino acids. The sequence is cut down to CDR3 DNA, 48 bases in frame from base 1. Library prep was done by the immunoSEQ multiplex PCR assay. The original methods were these. Clones were defined as neoantigen-specific by significant expansion to the relevant peptide and no significant expansion to any other tested peptide. Not all clones reach the TCRdb copy of this immuneACCESS table, which keeps in-frame sequences only. Checked studies attribute under half of the gap to unresolved V genes and leave the rest unexplained. That table furnishes V, J and clone size, whereas the DNA furnished D and trimming. The sample contains approximately 8,300 clones, less than 90% of them found a single time. Clones ranked in the top ten supply over 12% of the sample.

The receptor's source is an adult with mismatch repair-deficient cancer. This specimen consisted of cells cultured in vitro, obtained from a patient treated with pembrolizumab. The rearranged chain carries TRBV27 and TRBJ2-1; the best D guess is TRBD2, with 6 bases matching. The nucleotide sequence reads TGTGCCAGCAGTTTAAGTTGGACTACCCAGGAGAATGAGCAGTTCTTC. It codes for CASSLSWTTQENEQFF.